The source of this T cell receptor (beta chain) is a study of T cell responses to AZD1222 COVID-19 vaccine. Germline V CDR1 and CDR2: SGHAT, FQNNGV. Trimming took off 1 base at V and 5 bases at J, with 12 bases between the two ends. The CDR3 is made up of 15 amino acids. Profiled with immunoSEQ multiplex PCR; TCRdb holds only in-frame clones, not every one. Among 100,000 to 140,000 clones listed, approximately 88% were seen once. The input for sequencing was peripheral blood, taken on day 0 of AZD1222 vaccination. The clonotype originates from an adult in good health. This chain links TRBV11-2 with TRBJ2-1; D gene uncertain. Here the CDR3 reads CASSLALSNNNEQFF. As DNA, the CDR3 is TGTGCCAGCAGCTTAGCTCTGTCTAATAACAATGAGCAGTTCTTC.